This T cell receptor beta chain was documented in a study of blood T cell repertoires in COVID-19. This clone is a singleton in its sample. The protocol was immunoSEQ multiplex PCR, while the TCRdb copy is restricted to in-frame clones and leaves out a portion. The repertoire holds about 62,000 clones, with roughly nine tenths as singletons. V lost 6 bases and J 5 bases, leaving 7 bases between the germline ends. The CDR3 is made up of 12 amino acids. The genes are TRBV12-3 or TRBV12-4 and TRBJ1-4; D unresolved. Input material: peripheral blood. This TCR was recovered from a woman in her fifties or sixties with COVID-19, enrolled during active disease. Here the CDR3 reads CASSRVNEKLFF. CDR3 sequence (DNA): TGTGCCAGCAGCCGAGTGAATGAAAAACTGTTTTTT.